The rows below give T cell receptor beta chains drawn from one sample of a study of T cells in Graves' hyperthyroidism and ophthalmopathy. TCRdb called the multiplex PCR reads again in MiXCR, with one record for every CDR3 protein. This table holds 90,000 to 120,000 distinct CDR3 sequences, about 16% found once. Sequencing was done on a sample of blood. Receptor source: a woman between 45 and 60 years old with Graves' hyperthyroidism. Each CDR3 is given with its conserved first and last residue. Fields, in order: clone size, V gene, J gene, D gene, CDR3 protein, CDR3 DNA. A D gene is named only where the DNA matches it firmly. Clone size is not always given. Where it is, it says once, few, many or a class for expanded clones.

clone size: many; V gene: TRBV14; J gene: TRBJ2-1; D gene: NA; CDR3 protein: CASSPQTANSYNEQFF; CDR3 DNA: TGTGCCAGCAGCCCTCAGACTGCCAACTCCTACAATGAGCAGTTCTTC
clone size: NA; V gene: TRBV3-1; J gene: TRBJ2-6; D gene: NA; CDR3 protein: CASTTMGGAPVLTF; CDR3 DNA: TGTGCCAGCACCACGATGGGGGGGGCTCCCGTCCTGACTTTC
clone size: NA; V gene: TRBV27; J gene: TRBJ2-7; D gene: TRBD2; CDR3 protein: CASSLASGDYYEQYF; CDR3 DNA: TGTGCCAGCAGTCTCGCTAGCGGGGATTACTACGAGCAGTACTTC
clone size: NA; V gene: TRBV7-2; J gene: TRBJ1-4; D gene: NA; CDR3 protein: CASSLSRATNEKLFF; CDR3 DNA: TGTGCCAGCAGCTTATCCCGGGCAACTAATGAAAAACTGTTTTTT
clone size: many; V gene: TRBV6-1; J gene: TRBJ1-5; D gene: NA; CDR3 protein: CASKTAEYSNQPQHF; CDR3 DNA: TGTGCCAGCAAGACAGCAGAGTATAGCAATCAGCCCCAGCATTTT
clone size: many; V gene: TRBV6-1; J gene: TRBJ2-7; D gene: NA; CDR3 protein: CASSEGGLSYEQYF; CDR3 DNA: TGTGCCAGCAGTGAGGGGGGACTCTCCTACGAGCAGTACTTC
clone size: many; V gene: TRBV6-1; J gene: TRBJ2-1; D gene: TRBD2; CDR3 protein: CASSVLAGEGDNEQFF; CDR3 DNA: TGTGCCAGCAGTGTTTTAGCGGGAGAAGGGGACAATGAGCAGTTCTTC
clone size: many; V gene: TRBV6-1; J gene: TRBJ2-1; D gene: NA; CDR3 protein: CASSERQGASYNEQFF; CDR3 DNA: TGTGCCAGCAGTGAAAGGCAGGGAGCCTCCTACAATGAGCAGTTCTTC
clone size: many; V gene: TRBV20-1; J gene: TRBJ2-1; D gene: TRBD2; CDR3 protein: CSARDLSGGLAGEVWIDEQFF; CDR3 DNA: TGCAGTGCTAGAGATCTCTCGGGCGGGCTAGCGGGAGAGGTTTGGATCGATGAGCAGTTCTTC
clone size: many; V gene: TRBV11-2; J gene: TRBJ2-1; D gene: TRBD2; CDR3 protein: CASSLGLAVNEQFF; CDR3 DNA: TGTGCCAGCAGCTTAGGACTAGCGGTCAATGAGCAGTTCTTC
clone size: NA; V gene: TRBV5-6; J gene: TRBJ2-1; D gene: TRBD2; CDR3 protein: CASSPASSGVINEQFF; CDR3 DNA: TGTGCCAGCAGCCCGGCGTCTAGCGGAGTCATCAATGAGCAGTTCTTC
clone size: many; V gene: TRBV4-2; J gene: TRBJ2-5; D gene: TRBD2; CDR3 protein: CASSQDAGLAGGGETQYF; CDR3 DNA: TGTGCCAGCAGCCAAGATGCGGGACTAGCGGGAGGAGGAGAGACCCAGTACTTC
clone size: many; V gene: TRBV15; J gene: TRBJ2-3; D gene: NA; CDR3 protein: CATSRDRGRGDTQYF; CDR3 DNA: TGTGCCACCAGCAGAGATAGGGGACGGGGCGATACGCAGTATTTT
clone size: many; V gene: TRBV7-9; J gene: TRBJ1-2; D gene: TRBD1; CDR3 protein: CASSHRDRVYGYTF; CDR3 DNA: TGTGCCAGCAGCCACCGGGACAGAGTCTATGGCTACACCTTC